This T cell receptor beta chain was recovered during a study of cytomegalovirus exposure and HLA in healthy donors (dated by TCRdb to 2015 to 2018). Background on the whole study: According to a later analysis, the 120 or so validation repertoires were produced on the same platform as the roughly 720 repertoires of the first cohort. To predict cytomegalovirus infection status, the study combined high-throughput TCR immunosequencing, statistical association of individual TCRs with disease status, and machine learning. The study was designed to test whether signatures of past pathogen exposure could be identified by cataloging public T cell receptors. Besides the first cohort of roughly 700 subjects, a separate validation cohort made up of over a hundred different subjects was used. Study-wide findings and limitations: A later analysis had no HLA typing for the validation cohort, so co-occurrence there was scored across all 110 or so repertoires. The study gave a list of more than 150 TCR beta chains associated with cytomegalovirus. In vitro tests confirmed that a few of the cytomegalovirus-associated TCR beta chains recognize cytomegalovirus antigens. The authors suggested that the approach could potentially be extended to other disease states and immunological phenotypes. Most TCR sequences were seen in very few donors, while some public TCRs were found in many individuals. Subsequent analysis determined that TCRs grouped into clusters in the first cohort also showed a tendency toward co-occurrence across the 120 validation repertoires, and about 94% of cluster scores exceeded 0. The classifier was reported to diagnose cytomegalovirus status with high specificity and sensitivity in both the original and validation cohorts.

The library was prepared using the immunoSEQ multiplex PCR assay. In the authors' own workflow: A statistical classification framework was built to diagnose cytomegalovirus status from the catalog of TCR beta chain sequences. Entries here come from immuneACCESS through TCRdb and include only in-frame sequences with V and J called. Some clones fail to appear in such tables; in the studies checked, an unresolved V gene covers under half of the shortfall, and the cause of the remainder is unknown. Clone size and V and J calls were adopted from that table, with D and trimming inferred from the DNA. In all, the sample holds more than 85,000 clones, and approximately 86% of those were seen once. In total, the top ten clones hold over 3% of the sample. As to this clone: The antigen it recognizes is unknown. The sample holds no much larger clone one base away, and base qualities are not on file.

Spanning cysteine to phenylalanine, the CDR3 consists of 13 amino acids. The sequence is cut down to CDR3 DNA, 39 bases in frame from base 1. Deletion took 2 bases off V and 7 bases off J, with a span of 9 bases between the germline ends. Looking up the germline V gene yields CDR1 SNHLY and CDR2 FYNNEI. Separate from the roughly 650-subject first cohort, the validation cohort of about 130 subjects was the group to which the donors belonged. This receptor was taken from a woman between 18 and 29 years old in good health and CMV-seropositive. The chain uses TRBV2 and TRBJ2-1; TRBD2 is perhaps the D gene, given 5 matching bases. The sequencing sample was made of PBMCs. This receptor carries the CDR3 CASSEIGVNEQFF. The bases read TGTGCCAGCAGTGAAATCGGGGTAAATGAGCAGTTCTTC.